This TCR beta chain appears in the sequencing data of a study of T cell responses to AZD1222 COVID-19 vaccine. The CDR3 loop spans 15 amino acids. Trimming left V 1 base short and J 6 bases short, with 16 bases between. Per germline, CDR1 SGHTA and CDR2 FQGNSA. Data came from immunoSEQ multiplex PCR; TCRdb stores just in-frame clones and leaves some out. The sample lists over 50,000 clones, around 81% occurring once. The sequences come from peripheral blood, collected 28 days after the second AZD1222 dose. The chain carries TRBV7-2 and TRBJ2-7, with D possibly matching TRBD1 (5 bases). This clonotype was sampled from an adult who received the AZD1222 COVID-19 vaccine. CDR3: CASSLVGRVGGEQYF. In nucleotides, the CDR3 is TGTGCCAGCAGCTTAGTGGGCAGGGTGGGCGGCGAGCAGTACTTC. Supplemented by reference TRBV7-2 and TRBJ2-7, the full variable domain reads GAGVSQSPSNKVTEKGKDVELRCDPISGHTALYWYRQSLGQGLEFLIYFQGNSAPDKSGLPSDRFSAERTGGSVSTLTIQRTQQEDSAVYLCASSLVGRVGGEQYFGPGTRLTVT.